One TCR beta chain is described in this entry. What it binds is not known. The data belong to a study of cytomegalovirus exposure and HLA in healthy donors. Across the study: T cells numbering around 190 million yielded 95 million to 140 million unique TCR beta sequences in an earlier analysis.

Study-wide points: Previously analyzed data showed that most TCR beta V segments were productive at a frequency of about 87% or about 30%. Accurate predictions that matched the HLA-A and HLA-B alleles of most subjects were reportedly made from TCR beta sequences.

A multiplex PCR was run with 60 Vbeta primers and 13 Jbeta primers. Using immunoSEQ multiplex PCR, the repertoire was profiled, and TCRdb retains in-frame clones only, with some absent. The table lists about 190,000 clones, about 77% of them singletons, with approximately 5% in the top ten. This CDR3 is built from 13 residues. V was clipped by 0 bases and J by 6 bases, with 9 bases between them. From germline, CDR1 is LGHNA and CDR2 YSLEER. Sequencing was carried out using PBMCs. The chain joins TRBV4-3 to TRBJ2-7; a weak D match, TRBD2 (6 bases). The receptor was isolated from a man in his thirties or forties in good health and CMV-seropositive. The CDR3 DNA sequence: TGCGCCAGCAGCCAAGATGGAGCGGGCGAGCAGTACTTC. Amino acids: CASSQDGAGEQYF.